The 27 T cell receptor beta chains below were found in one sample sequenced in a study of blood T cell repertoires in COVID-19. Profiling relied on immunoSEQ multiplex PCR, and the TCRdb table lists in-frame clones only, not all of them. The data hold about 400,000 clones, with around 90% observed a single time. Sequencing was carried out using peripheral blood. Every receptor here comes from a human donor in a cohort sampled during active COVID-19.

V gene TRBV15 combines with J gene TRBJ1-6, with a possible D match to TRBD1 (6 bases). The CDR3 is 13 residues long. CDR1 is LNHNV, CDR2 YYDKDF, per germline (reference sequence). Trimming stripped 0 bases from V and 15 bases from J, with 12 bases between. The CDR3 nucleotides are TGTGCCACCAGCAGAGAACAGGGTCTAATCCTCCACTTT. It specifies CATSREQGLILHF.

The gene calls are TRBV5-1 and TRBJ2-7; 9 bases are a match to TRBD2. The CDR3 extends over 16 amino acids. Germline loops: CDR1 SGHRS, CDR2 YFSETQ. Trimming at V came to 4 bases and at J to 0 bases, leaving 8 bases not matched to a gene. Here the CDR3 reads CASSPLAGPSSYEQYF. In DNA, the CDR3 is TGCGCCAGCAGCCCCCTAGCGGGACCAAGCTCCTACGAGCAGTACTTC.

The chain is built from TRBV10-3 and TRBJ2-7; 12 nucleotides align to TRBD1. Germline assignment: CDR1 ENHRY and CDR2 SYGVKD. The CDR3 loop spans 15 amino acids. Unmatched junction bases numbered 9, after V lost 7 bases and J lost 5 bases. The CDR3 loop is CAITPTGTGGDEQYF. CDR3 DNA sequence: TGTGCCATCACCCCCACCGGGACAGGGGGCGACGAGCAGTACTTC.

The V call is TRBV6-5, the J call TRBJ2-1, with 9 bases lining up with TRBD2. V was pared by 6 bases and J by 4 bases, with 7 bases of the junction left unmatched. This CDR3 spans 15 amino acids. Germline-derived CDR1 and CDR2 are MNHEY and SVGAGI. As DNA, the CDR3 is TGTGCCAGCAGCCCCGGACTAGCGCCTTACAATGAGCAGTTCTTC. Its translation is CASSPGLAPYNEQFF.

The chain joins TRBV5-1 to TRBJ2-5, with D tentatively TRBD2 (6 bases). The germline V gene has CDR1 SGHRS and CDR2 YFSETQ. V dropped 4 bases and J dropped 5 bases, with 15 bases sitting between them. This CDR3 is built from 14 residues. CDR3 bases: TGCGCCAGCAGCCCCAGGGAGGCCCTCGAGACCCAGTACTTC. This gives the protein CASSPREALETQYF.

The chain couples TRBV6-5 to TRBJ2-3, with D possibly being TRBD2 (6 bases). CDR3 length equals 13 residues. V was pared by 10 bases and J by 10 bases, with 21 bases between. The germline V gene has CDR1 MNHEY and CDR2 SVGAGI. The DNA of the CDR3 is TGTGCCAACCGGCAGGGTGGAGGGTGGCCGCAGTATTTT. Translation gives CANRQGGGWPQYF.

This CDR3 is CASSTNGRNEQYF. DNA of the CDR3: TGTGCCAGCAGTACTAACGGTCGGAACGAGCAGTACTTC. This chain joins TRBV27 and TRBJ2-7; the D is unclear. CDR1 MNHEY and CDR2 SMNVEV come from the germline V gene (reference sequence). The CDR3 runs 13 residues. The V end was cut by 5 bases, the J end by 5 bases, with 13 bases between.

This clone was seen more than once but under ten times. V is TRBV21-1 and J is TRBJ2-5; the DNA was not compared with TRBD1, the D call given in the table. TRBV21-1 is a recognized pseudogene. This CDR3 has 17 amino acids. The CDR3 coding sequence is TGTGCCAGCAGCAATGGATGCGACAGGAGATGTCAAGAGACCCAGTACTTC. Translated, it gives CASSNGCDRRCQETQYF.

The chain is built from TRBV27 and TRBJ1-4; D remains ambiguous. Trimming stripped 0 bases from V and 8 bases from J, with 19 bases between. CDR1 MNHEY and CDR2 SMNVEV come from the germline V gene (reference sequence). This CDR3 region has 17 residues. CDR3 sequence (DNA): TGTGCCAGCAGTTTATCGTTTTCGAGAGGGCACCGCGAAAAACTGTTTTTT. The encoded protein is CASSLSFSRGHREKLFF.

This rearrangement joins TRBV11-2 to TRBJ1-6, with D possibly being TRBD1 (5 bases). V dropped 5 bases and J dropped 8 bases, with 7 bases sitting between them. CDR1 is SGHAT and CDR2 is FQNNGV in the germline V gene. The CDR3 sequence is 12 residues long. CDR3 DNA sequence: TGTGCCAGCAGCCTACAGGATTCACCCCTCCACTTT. This codes for CASSLQDSPLHF.

The chain joins TRBV6-1 to TRBJ1-4, with unresolved D. Germline V gene data show CDR1 as MNHNS and CDR2 as SASEGT. The length of the CDR3 is 13 residues. With 2 bases removed from V and 7 bases from J, the gap between germline ends came to 8 bases. CDR3 nucleotides: TGTGCCAGCAGTGAAAGAAGTAGTGAAAAACTGTTTTTT. It translates to CASSERSSEKLFF.

This chain uses TRBV5-1 with TRBJ2-7; weak D call: TRBD1 (6 bases). The CDR3 sequence is 12 residues long. Germline V gene sequence: CDR1 SGHRS, CDR2 YFSETQ. V was clipped by 5 bases and J by 5 bases, with 11 bases between them. CDR3 DNA: TGCGCCAGCAGTACAGGGTTTAACGAGCAGTACTTC. As protein: CASSTGFNEQYF.

The CDR3 loop reads CASSAGTAGSTDTQYF. CDR3 nucleotide sequence: TGTGCCAGCAGTGCCGGGACAGCGGGTAGCACAGATACGCAGTATTTT. This chain joins TRBV2 and TRBJ2-3; perhaps TRBD1 as D (7 bases). With 4 bases removed from V and 0 bases from J, the gap between germline ends came to 14 bases. CDR1 SNHLY and CDR2 FYNNEI come from the germline V gene. CDR3 length: 16 residues.

The rearrangement uses TRBV30 and TRBJ1-2, with 7 bases fitting TRBD1. Germline CDR1 is GTSNPN and CDR2 is SVGIG (reference sequence). J gave up 5 bases and V 2 bases, and 5 bases lay outside the gene matches. The CDR3 is 13 amino acids. The CDR3, as DNA: TGTGCCTGGAGTCCGGGACAGCAATATGGCTACACCTTC. Its protein is CAWSPGQQYGYTF. The full variable domain, with the rest looked up from reference TRBV30 and TRBJ1-2, is SQTIHQWPATLVQPVGSPLSLECTVEGTSNPNLYWYRQAAGRGLQLLFYSVGIGQISSEVPQNLSASRPQDRQFILSSKKLLLSDSGFYLCAWSPGQQYGYTFGSGTRLTVV.

This clone was seen once. The gene calls are TRBV10-3 and TRBJ2-3; TRBD2 is a possible D gene (6 bases). Trimming removed 3 bases from V and 0 bases from J, with 13 bases in between. CDR3 length: 16 amino acids. Per germline, CDR1 ENHRY and CDR2 SYGVKD. The CDR3 DNA sequence: TGTGCCATCAGTGATGGACTAAAGTATAGCACAGATACGCAGTATTTT. Protein product: CAISDGLKYSTDTQYF.

This chain uses TRBV10-3 with TRBJ1-2, with TRBD1 matching 9 bases. Germline values: CDR1 ENHRY, CDR2 SYGVKD. The length of the CDR3 is 16 residues. V was pared by 3 bases and J by 2 bases, with 7 bases of the junction left unmatched. DNA of the CDR3: TGTGCCATCAGTGAAGTTCAGACAGGGGGGAACTATGGCTACACCTTC. This translates into CAISEVQTGGNYGYTF.

The V and J genes are TRBV19 and TRBJ2-7, with 9 bases identical to TRBD1. Germline-derived CDR1 and CDR2 are LNHDA and SQIVND (reference sequence). The CDR3 is 15 residues long. Trimming took 6 bases from V and 3 from J; bases not matched to a gene: 9. CDR3 bases: TGTGCCAGTAGCCCCATGAGGACAGGGGTCTACGAGCAGTACTTC. Its translation: CASSPMRTGVYEQYF.

J is TRBJ2-3 and V is TRBV19, with D tentatively TRBD2 (5 bases). CDR3 size: 15 residues. V gave up 6 bases and J gave up 2 bases, with 15 bases separating them. Germline CDR1 LNHDA, CDR2 SQIVND (reference sequence). The CDR3 DNA follows: TGTGCCAGTAGAGTTCTAGGCCGGGACACAGATACGCAGTATTTT. Protein sequence: CASRVLGRDTDTQYF.

The count of this clone is one. This chain's CDR3 is CASSPRTPGGSSYEQYF. The CDR3 DNA follows: TGCGCCAGCAGTCCCAGAACGCCAGGGGGGAGCTCCTACGAGCAGTACTTC. The chain joins TRBV23-1 to TRBJ2-7, with D perhaps TRBD1 (7 bases). TRBV23-1 carries the ORF label, with uncertain function. The CDR3 is made up of 17 amino acids. Trimming removed 4 bases from V and 0 bases from J, with 19 bases in between.

The chain is built from TRBV28 and TRBJ2-7; 12 bases align to TRBD1. The length of the CDR3 is 15 residues. Germline CDR1 and CDR2: MDHEN and SYDVKM. J lost 5 bases, V lost 3 bases, and 5 bases had no gene match. This CDR3 is CASSFSGTGGHEQYF. In DNA, the CDR3 is TGTGCCAGCAGTTTTTCCGGGACAGGGGGCCACGAGCAGTACTTC.

This chain uses TRBV9 with TRBJ2-1, with D possibly matching TRBD2 (5 bases). The CDR3 covers 15 residues. Germline assignment: CDR1 SGDLS and CDR2 YYNGEE. The germline V and J ends were trimmed by 0 bases and 3 bases, with 10 bases remaining between them. CDR3 coding DNA: TGTGCCAGCAGCGTAGCAGCGGCCCACTACAATGAGCAGTTCTTC. This encodes CASSVAAAHYNEQFF.

This rearrangement joins TRBV2 to TRBJ2-7, with 10 bases aligning to TRBD2. Per germline, CDR1 SNHLY and CDR2 FYNNEI. This CDR3 contains 15 residues. The V segment lost 4 bases and the J segment 5 bases; nucleotides outside the gene matches: 8. The CDR3 loop reads CASSVRSSGSNEQYF. The CDR3 DNA is TGTGCCAGCAGTGTTAGGTCTAGCGGGAGTAACGAGCAGTACTTC. The whole variable domain, remainder taken from reference TRBV2 and TRBJ2-7, is EPEVTQTPSHQVTQMGQEVILRCVPISNHLYFYWYRQILGQKVEFLVSFYNNEISEKSEIFDDQFSVERPDGSNFTLKIRSTKLEDSAMYFCASSVRSSGSNEQYFGPGTRLTVT.

The chain employs TRBV30 and TRBJ2-5, with D perhaps TRBD2 (7 bases). V was clipped by 0 bases and J by 5 bases, with 19 bases between them. Germline CDR1 is GTSNPN and CDR2 is SVGIG (reference sequence). CDR3 length: 16 residues. CDR3 coding DNA: TGTGCCTGGAGTGTAAGAGGGGGGAGGGTCCGGGAGACCCAGTACTTC. It encodes CAWSVRGGRVRETQYF.

The chain recombines TRBV10-3 with TRBJ2-7, with D possibly being TRBD1 (5 bases). Trimming left V 6 bases short and J 2 bases short, with 14 bases between. This CDR3 comprises 14 residues. Germline V gives CDR1 ENHRY, CDR2 SYGVKD. CDR3 nucleotides: TGTGCCATCAGCGCTGTGGACACGACCTACGAGCAGTACTTC. This translates into CAISAVDTTYEQYF.

The CDR3 nucleotides read TGTGCCATCAGTGGCTGGACAAGGAATTCCCCGGGAGAAGAGACCCAGTACTTC. Its protein is CAISGWTRNSPGEETQYF. The chain joins TRBV10-3 to TRBJ2-5, with D possibly matching TRBD2 (6 bases). The germline V and J ends were trimmed by 4 bases and 3 bases, with 24 bases remaining between them. Germline V gives CDR1 ENHRY, CDR2 SYGVKD. The CDR3 covers 18 residues.

The chain uses TRBV4-1 and TRBJ2-3; tentatively, D is TRBD2 (5 bases). This CDR3 is 17 amino acids long. Germline CDR1 is MGHRA and CDR2 is YSYEKL. Trimming shortened V by 0 bases and J by 1 base, and 14 bases separated the two germline ends. The CDR3 spells CASSQEVAPGGTDTQYF. The CDR3 DNA is TGCGCCAGCAGCCAAGAAGTGGCCCCCGGGGGCACAGATACGCAGTATTTT.

The rearrangement uses TRBV18 and TRBJ2-2; 12 bases align to TRBD1. V trimming: 4 bases; J trimming: 6 bases; junction bases outside the gene matches: 6. Per germline, CDR1 KGHSH and CDR2 LQKENI. This CDR3 region has 16 residues. The CDR3 DNA reads as TGTGCCAGCTCACGAGGGACAGGGGGCTGGTCCGGGGAGCTGTTTTTT. This sequence encodes CASSRGTGGWSGELFF.